Described below is a single T cell receptor beta chain sequence and its context. The antigen remains undetermined. The data are from a study of a mutant IDH1 vaccine in newly diagnosed glioma. Broader study findings: Pseudoprogression showed no apparent link to changes in top peripheral T cell clonotypes.

Trimming shortened V by 10 bases and J by 5 bases, and 11 bases separated the two germline ends. CDR3 length equals 12 residues. The germline V gene has CDR1 SNHLY and CDR2 FYNNEI. Repertoires were generated with immunoSEQ multiplex PCR, while TCRdb's copy carries only in-frame clones and drops some. Counted here are about 83,000 clones, around nine tenths occurring once; the ten biggest clones make up about 0.6%. Specified time point: week 5, during vaccination. Vaccine doses each comprised 300 ug of mutant IDH1 20-mer peptide, with topical imiquimod. The source was PBMCs, collected from a glioma patient whose treatment included an IDH1 peptide vaccine. The genes are TRBV2 and TRBJ2-2; D perhaps matches TRBD1 (6 bases). This receptor was taken from a woman between 45 and 65 years old with glioma. In nucleotides, the CDR3 is TGTGCCAATACAGGGTTTACCGGGGAGCTGTTTTTT. Translation: CANTGFTGELFF.